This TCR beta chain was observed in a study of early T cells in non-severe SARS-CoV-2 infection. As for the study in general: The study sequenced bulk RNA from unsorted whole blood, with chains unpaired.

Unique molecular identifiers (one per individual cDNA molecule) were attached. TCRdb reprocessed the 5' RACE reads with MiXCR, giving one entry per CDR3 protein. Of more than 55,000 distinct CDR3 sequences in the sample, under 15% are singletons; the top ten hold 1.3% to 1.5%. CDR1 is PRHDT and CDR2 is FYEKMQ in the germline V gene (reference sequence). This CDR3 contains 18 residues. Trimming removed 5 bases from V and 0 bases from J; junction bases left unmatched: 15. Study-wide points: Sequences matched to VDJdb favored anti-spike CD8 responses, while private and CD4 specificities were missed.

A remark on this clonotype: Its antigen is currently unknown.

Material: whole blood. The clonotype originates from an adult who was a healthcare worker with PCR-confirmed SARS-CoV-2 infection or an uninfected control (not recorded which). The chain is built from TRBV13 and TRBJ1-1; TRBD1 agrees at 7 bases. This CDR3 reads CASSMNPGTAPLNTEAFF. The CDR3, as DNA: TGTGCCAGCAGCATGAACCCCGGGACAGCTCCCTTGAACACTGAAGCTTTCTTT.